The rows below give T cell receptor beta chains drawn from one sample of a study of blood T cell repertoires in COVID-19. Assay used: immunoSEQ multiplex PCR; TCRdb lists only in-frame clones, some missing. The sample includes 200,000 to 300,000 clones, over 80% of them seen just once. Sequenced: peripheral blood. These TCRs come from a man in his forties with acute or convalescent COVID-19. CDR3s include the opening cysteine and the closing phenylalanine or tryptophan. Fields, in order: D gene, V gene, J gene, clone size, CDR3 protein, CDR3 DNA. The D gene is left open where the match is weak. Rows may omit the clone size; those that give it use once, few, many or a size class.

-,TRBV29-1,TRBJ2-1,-,CSVGRGATYNEQFF,TGCAGCGTTGGTAGGGGCGCTACCTACAATGAGCAGTTCTTC
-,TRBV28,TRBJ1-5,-,CASREGDQPQHF,TGTGCCAGCAGGGAGGGAGATCAGCCCCAGCATTTT
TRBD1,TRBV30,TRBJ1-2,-,CAWSVPDRAGYTF,TGTGCCTGGAGTGTACCGGACAGGGCTGGCTACACCTTC
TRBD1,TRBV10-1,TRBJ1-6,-,CASKGQSSYNSPLHF,TGCGCCAGCAAGGGACAGAGCTCCTATAATTCACCCCTCCACTTT
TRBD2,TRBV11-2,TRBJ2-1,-,CASSLPSGAANWYEQFF,TGTGCCAGCAGCCTCCCTAGCGGGGCAGCGAATTGGTATGAGCAGTTCTTC
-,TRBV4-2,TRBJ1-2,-,CASSQVARGHYGYTF,TGTGCCAGCAGCCAAGTAGCCAGGGGTCACTATGGCTACACCTTC
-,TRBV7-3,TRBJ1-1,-,CASTPVREATEAFF,TGTGCCAGCACCCCAGTTAGGGAGGCGACTGAAGCTTTCTTT
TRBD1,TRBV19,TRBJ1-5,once,CASRSGTGASGSNQPQHF,TGTGCCAGTAGATCCGGGACAGGGGCGTCTGGGAGCAATCAGCCCCAGCATTTT
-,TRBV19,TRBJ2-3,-,CAASSALQGYSTDTQYF,TGTGCCGCGAGTTCCGCCCTACAGGGTTATAGCACAGATACGCAGTATTTT
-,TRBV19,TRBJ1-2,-,CASSRVDGGYGYTF,TGTGCCAGTAGTAGAGTGGACGGGGGCTATGGCTACACCTTC
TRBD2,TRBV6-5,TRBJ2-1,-,CASLGRGSAHNEQFF,TGTGCCAGCTTGGGCCGCGGGAGTGCCCACAATGAGCAGTTCTTC
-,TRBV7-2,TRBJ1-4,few,CASSLGPNEKLFF,TGTGCCAGCAGCTTAGGGCCGAATGAAAAACTGTTTTTT
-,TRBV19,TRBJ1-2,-,CASTRGGRAHGYTF,TGTGCCAGTACAAGAGGCGGCAGGGCTCATGGCTACACCTTC
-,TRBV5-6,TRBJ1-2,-,CASSLGEGEYYGYTF,TGTGCCAGCAGCTTGGGGGAGGGAGAGTACTATGGCTACACCTTC
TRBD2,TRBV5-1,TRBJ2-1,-,CASSPWTRSSYNEQFF,TGCGCCAGCAGCCCATGGACTAGAAGCTCCTACAATGAGCAGTTCTTC
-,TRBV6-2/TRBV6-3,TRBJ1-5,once,CASSLTGEQPQHF,TGTGCCAGCAGCTTGACAGGAGAGCAGCCCCAGCATTTT
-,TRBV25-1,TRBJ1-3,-,CASSDRGRNTIYF,TGTGCCAGCAGTGACAGGGGCCGAAACACCATATATTTT
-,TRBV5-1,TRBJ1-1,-,CASRSGGSTEAFF,TGCGCCAGCAGGTCCGGGGGGTCCACTGAAGCTTTCTTT
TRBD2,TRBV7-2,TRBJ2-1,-,CASSLEGLAGLSSYNEQFF,TGTGCCAGCAGCTTAGAGGGACTAGCGGGGTTGAGCTCCTACAATGAGCAGTTCTTC
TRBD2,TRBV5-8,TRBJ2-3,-,CASSHTRTGGLDTQYF,TGTGCCAGCAGCCACACTAGAACGGGAGGCCTCGATACGCAGTATTTT
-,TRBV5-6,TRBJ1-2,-,CASSLVGRDGYTF,TGTGCCAGCAGCTTGGTCGGCAGGGATGGCTACACCTTC
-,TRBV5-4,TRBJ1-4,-,CASSTGTASEKLFF,TGTGCCAGCAGCACCGGGACTGCTAGTGAAAAACTGTTTTTT
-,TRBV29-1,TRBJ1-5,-,CSVKIGGTTVSNQPQHF,TGCAGCGTTAAGATTGGCGGGACGACTGTTAGCAATCAGCCCCAGCATTTT
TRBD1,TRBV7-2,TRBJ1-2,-,CASSLRTGKSYTF,TGTGCCAGCAGCTTGAGGACAGGGAAAAGCTACACCTTC
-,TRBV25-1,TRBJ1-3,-,CASSSSGLAGNTIYF,-
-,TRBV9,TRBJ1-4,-,CASSVGQTNEKLFF,TGTGCCAGCAGCGTAGGACAGACTAATGAAAAACTGTTTTTT
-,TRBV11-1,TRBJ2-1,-,CASSPGGRQFF,TGTGCCAGCAGCCCCGGGGGACGCCAGTTCTTC
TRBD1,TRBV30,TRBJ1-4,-,CAWASTGGAREKLFF,TGTGCCTGGGCTTCAACAGGGGGCGCCCGGGAAAAACTGTTTTTT
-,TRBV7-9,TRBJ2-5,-,CASSLGGQQETQYF,TGTGCCAGCAGCTTAGGGGGGCAACAAGAGACCCAGTACTTC
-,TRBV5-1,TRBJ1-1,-,CASSSQENTEAFF,TGCGCCAGCAGTTCTCAGGAGAACACTGAAGCTTTCTTT